This T cell receptor beta chain derives from a study of shared clonotypes between healthy human individuals. On the study more broadly: Donors consisted of two women and a few men between 18 and 49. General study points: Generation probabilities of non-shared clonotypes were lower (relative to those shared by all four donors). Naive subsets typically showed greater estimated richness than memory subsets.

Naive CD8 populations comprised CD45RO-negative cells positively selected for CCR7, excluding terminally differentiated effector memory CD45RA+ cells. There are 13 residues in the CDR3. V was clipped by 4 bases and J by 8 bases; unmatched bases: 5. Germline-derived CDR1 and CDR2 are MNHEY and SVGAGI. Concerning this clone itself: As yet, its antigen is unknown.

Assay runs were performed at deep level. Using immunoSEQ multiplex PCR, the repertoire was profiled, and TCRdb retains in-frame clones only, with some absent. The sample has roughly 2,000,000 clones; just under 95% are singletons. The specimen sequenced was naive CD8+ T cells sorted from blood. V and J are TRBV6-5 and TRBJ1-5; TRBD1 matches 7 bases. This receptor was obtained from a young man in good health. As DNA, the CDR3 is TGTGCCAGCAGTTTCGACAGGGAGGAGCCCCAGCATTTT. This codes for CASSFDREEPQHF.